The 22 T cell receptor beta chains listed next were all sequenced from one sample in a study of cytomegalovirus exposure and HLA in healthy donors. 13 Jbeta primers and 60 Vbeta primers were used for the PCR. Profiling relied on immunoSEQ multiplex PCR, and the TCRdb table lists in-frame clones only, not all of them. The table has approximately 300,000 clones, roughly 80% seen once. The sequenced material came from PBMCs. These receptors were taken from a girl under 10 years old in good health and CMV-seronegative.

The CDR3 sequence: CSVAGLGSDQPQHF. CDR3 sequence (DNA): TGCAGCGTTGCGGGATTGGGCAGTGATCAGCCCCAGCATTTT. The J gene is TRBJ1-5, the V gene TRBV29-1, with no clear D. V lost 4 bases to trimming and J lost 5 bases, with 15 bases between them. The CDR3 has 14 amino acids. Germline CDR1 SQVTM, CDR2 ANQGSEA.

The V gene is TRBV5-5, the J gene TRBJ1-4, with D hard to call. Germline values: CDR1 SGHKS, CDR2 YYEKEE (reference sequence). V gave up 0 bases and J gave up 5 bases, with 14 bases separating them. The CDR3 consists of 16 residues. The CDR3 DNA sequence: TGTGCCAGCAGCTTGGAAGGGCGGGGAGGGAATGAAAAACTGTTTTTT. It codes for CASSLEGRGGNEKLFF.

As for this clone: At one boundary the junction diverges from the germline segment, which might be a read error. The gene calls are TRBV6-5 and TRBJ2-7; TRBD2 is a possible D gene (5 bases). CDR1 MNHEY and CDR2 SVGAGI come from the germline V gene. This CDR3 is 13 amino acids long. This CDR3 is CATGEGASFEQYF. In DNA, the CDR3 is TGTGCCACCGGTGAGGGCGCATCCTTCGAGCAGTACTTC.

The CDR3: CASRWTGGEKLFF. CDR3 coding DNA: TGTGCCAGCAGATGGACAGGGGGTGAAAAACTGTTTTTT. V and J are TRBV6-5 and TRBJ1-4, with 10 bases lining up with TRBD1. The J segment lost 7 bases and the V segment lost 6 bases, leaving 2 bases of the junction unmatched. Germline lookup yields CDR1 MNHEY and CDR2 SVGAGI. There are 13 residues in the CDR3.

Only a few counts were recorded for this clone. The CDR3 DNA sequence: TGCGCCAGCAGCTTGGGCGGGGGGAGATCCTACAATGAGCAGTTCTTC. Translating gives CASSLGGGRSYNEQFF. This sequence joins TRBV5-1 and TRBJ2-1, with 8 bases aligning to TRBD2. The CDR3 length is 16 residues. CDR1 is SGHRS, CDR2 YFSETQ, per germline. V lost 0 bases and J lost 1; bases outside the gene matches: 3.

The chain combines TRBV30 with TRBJ2-7, with 7 bases aligning to TRBD2. V shed 5 bases and J 6 bases; nucleotides not matched to a gene: 7. CDR3 length: 12 amino acids. Germline V CDR1 and CDR2: GTSNPN, SVGIG (reference sequence). The CDR3 sequence: CAWDNIAGEQYF. The DNA for the CDR3 is TGTGCCTGGGACAACATAGCGGGCGAGCAGTACTTC.

The V call is TRBV18, the J call TRBJ1-1; unclear D gene. V dropped 4 bases and J dropped 5 bases, with 8 bases sitting between them. Germline V lookup: CDR1 KGHSH, CDR2 LQKENI. This CDR3 is 12 amino acids long. CDR3 loop: CASSLAGTEAFF. For the CDR3, the DNA is TGTGCCAGCTCACTGGCGGGGACTGAAGCTTTCTTT. Drawing the rest from reference TRBV18 and TRBJ1-1, the complete variable domain is NAGVMQNPRHLVRRRGQEARLRCSPMKGHSHVYWYRQLPEEGLKFMVYLQKENIIDESGMPKERFSAEFPKEGPSILRIQQVVRGDSAAYFCASSLAGTEAFFGQGTRLTVV.

V is TRBV30 and J is TRBJ2-7; the match to TRBD2 covers 10 bases. In germline, CDR1 is GTSNPN, CDR2 SVGIG (reference sequence). This CDR3 has 21 amino acids. J gave up 2 bases and V 1 base, and 23 bases lay outside the gene matches. For the CDR3, the DNA is TGTGCCTGGAGTGACTTGGGGAATCCGGGACTAGCGTCGGACCACCCCTACGAGCAGTACTTC. Its translation is CAWSDLGNPGLASDHPYEQYF. The full variable domain, in which reference TRBV30 and TRBJ2-7 provide the parts outside the CDR3, is SQTIHQWPATLVQPVGSPLSLECTVEGTSNPNLYWYRQAAGRGLQLLFYSVGIGQISSEVPQNLSASRPQDRQFILSSKKLLLSDSGFYLCAWSDLGNPGLASDHPYEQYFGPGTRLTVT.

The chain carries TRBV5-1 and TRBJ1-1; maybe TRBD1 (5 bases). CDR1 and CDR2 (germline): SGHRS, YFSETQ. The ends were cut back, 0 bases at V and 11 bases at J, with 17 bases in the middle. This CDR3 contains 14 residues. CDR3 amino acids: CASSLALRDYGAFF. CDR3 nucleotide sequence: TGCGCCAGCAGCTTGGCCCTCAGGGATTACGGGGCTTTCTTT. Drawing the rest from reference TRBV5-1 and TRBJ1-1, the complete variable domain is KAGVTQTPRYLIKTRGQQVTLSCSPISGHRSVSWYQQTPGQGLQFLFEYFSETQRNKGNFPGRFSGRQFSNSRSEMNVSTLELGDSALYLCASSLALRDYGAFFGQGTRLTVV.

The rearrangement joins TRBV7-9 to TRBJ1-2; D is unresolved. V lost 5 bases and J 2 bases, leaving 15 bases between the germline ends. CDR3 length equals 15 residues. Germline V lookup: CDR1 SEHNR, CDR2 FQNEAQ (reference sequence). The CDR3: CASSPGGASNYGYTF. The CDR3 nucleotides read TGTGCCAGCAGCCCCGGCGGAGCCTCCAACTATGGCTACACCTTC.

The chain carries TRBV29-1 and TRBJ2-7; 7 bases match TRBD2. The CDR3 length is 13 residues. In germline, CDR1 is SQVTM, CDR2 ANQGSEA. V trimming: 3 bases; J trimming: 2 bases; junction bases outside the gene matches: 4. The chain's CDR3 is CSVDLAGAYEQYF. The DNA of the CDR3 is TGCAGCGTTGACCTTGCGGGGGCCTACGAGCAGTACTTC.

The gene calls are TRBV2 and TRBJ2-3, with D possibly matching TRBD2 (6 bases). V lost 9 bases and J 2 bases, leaving 15 bases between the germline ends. In germline, CDR1 is SNHLY, CDR2 FYNNEI. The CDR3 spans 14 residues. CDR3 sequence (DNA): TGTGCCAGAAATTTAGGAGGGAACACAGATACGCAGTATTTT. It specifies CARNLGGNTDTQYF.

V gene TRBV6-1 combines with J gene TRBJ1-5, with TRBD1 matching over 8 bases. Trimming removed 6 bases from V and 2 bases from J; junction bases left unmatched: 6. Looked up from germline, CDR1 is MNHNS and CDR2 is SASEGT. CDR3 size: 15 residues. CDR3 protein: CASRPTTGGNQPQHF. Written as DNA, the CDR3 is TGTGCCAGCAGACCAACGACAGGGGGCAATCAGCCCCAGCATTTT.

The chain has TRBV27 and TRBJ2-1; TRBD2 might be the D (7 bases). This CDR3 region has 15 residues. The germline V gene encodes CDR1 MNHEY and CDR2 SMNVEV (reference sequence). V was pared by 3 bases and J by 6 bases, with 15 bases between. The CDR3 coding sequence is TGTGCCAGCAGTTTGGTGGGGGGGCTTATCAATGAGCAGTTCTTC. Protein: CASSLVGGLINEQFF.

The chain couples TRBV5-1 to TRBJ1-6; D ambiguous. The germline V gene has CDR1 SGHRS and CDR2 YFSETQ. This CDR3 contains 14 residues. Trimming took 0 bases from V and 8 from J, leaving 9 bases between them. The CDR3 nucleotides read TGCGCCAGCAGCTTGGCCACCGGGGATTCACCCCTCCACTTT. This encodes CASSLATGDSPLHF. The full variable domain, completed using reference TRBV5-1 and TRBJ1-6, is KAGVTQTPRYLIKTRGQQVTLSCSPISGHRSVSWYQQTPGQGLQFLFEYFSETQRNKGNFPGRFSGRQFSNSRSEMNVSTLELGDSALYLCASSLATGDSPLHFGNGTRLTVT.

The chain couples TRBV5-6 to TRBJ1-4; TRBD1 agrees at 10 bases. Looked up from germline, CDR1 is SGHDT and CDR2 is YYEEEE. Trimming took 4 bases from V and 8 from J; bases not matched to a gene: 11. The length of the CDR3 is 16 residues. The CDR3 spells CASSLRQGAGGEKLFF. CDR3 nucleotide sequence: TGTGCCAGCAGCCTCCGACAGGGGGCAGGCGGGGAAAAACTGTTTTTT.

The chain employs TRBV7-9 and TRBJ1-2; possibly TRBD1 for D (6 bases). Trimming pared 4 bases from V and 2 bases from J, leaving 20 bases between. CDR3 length: 17 residues. The germline V gene has CDR1 SEHNR and CDR2 FQNEAQ (reference sequence). CDR3 region: CASSSQFEQGRNYGYTF. The CDR3 DNA reads TGTGCCAGCAGCTCGCAATTCGAACAGGGTCGAAACTATGGCTACACCTTC.

The gene calls are TRBV19 and TRBJ1-1, with D unclear. Trimming removed 4 bases from V and 0 bases from J, with 6 bases in between. This CDR3 comprises 13 residues. Germline CDR1 and CDR2: LNHDA and SQIVND (reference sequence). CDR3 residues: CASSKRLNTEAFF. The CDR3 DNA reads as TGTGCCAGTAGTAAGCGGCTGAACACTGAAGCTTTCTTT.

This clone has a handful of counts. This rearrangement joins TRBV5-1 to TRBJ1-2; 8 bases align to TRBD1. The germline gives CDR1 SGHRS, CDR2 YFSETQ. With 3 bases clipped from V and 2 bases from J, the junction kept 6 bases outside the gene matches. This CDR3 has 15 amino acids. The CDR3 protein is CASSSRDRPNYGYTF. CDR3 nucleotide sequence: TGCGCCAGCAGCTCCCGGGACAGGCCGAACTATGGCTACACCTTC.

This clone was detected a few times. This sequence joins TRBV15 and TRBJ2-2, with a tentative D call TRBD1 (6 bases). V was cut by 3 bases and J by 5 bases, with 19 bases left in between. Germline CDR1 LNHNV, CDR2 YYDKDF (reference sequence). This CDR3 is 17 amino acids long. CDR3 sequence (DNA): TGTGCCACCAGCAGTGCTCCCCCAGGGGCAGGAACCGGGGAGCTGTTTTTT. Translated: CATSSAPPGAGTGELFF.

This chain links TRBV6-5 with TRBJ1-5; a weak D match, TRBD1 (6 bases). The V end was cut by 2 bases, the J end by 7 bases, with 12 bases between. This CDR3 has 14 residues. Looked up from germline, CDR1 is MNHEY and CDR2 is SVGAGI. The CDR3 region is CASSYGGGGQPQHF. The CDR3 nucleotides are TGTGCCAGCAGTTACGGAGGGGGAGGGCAGCCCCAGCATTTT.

The chain links TRBV6-5 to TRBJ2-1; 12 bases are a match to TRBD2. The CDR3 is made up of 13 amino acids. Trimming removed 7 bases from V and 9 bases from J; junction bases left unmatched: 4. CDR1 MNHEY and CDR2 SVGAGI come from the germline V gene. The DNA for the CDR3 is TGTGCCAGCACCCTGGGACTAGCGGGTGAGCAGTTCTTC. Protein product: CASTLGLAGEQFF.